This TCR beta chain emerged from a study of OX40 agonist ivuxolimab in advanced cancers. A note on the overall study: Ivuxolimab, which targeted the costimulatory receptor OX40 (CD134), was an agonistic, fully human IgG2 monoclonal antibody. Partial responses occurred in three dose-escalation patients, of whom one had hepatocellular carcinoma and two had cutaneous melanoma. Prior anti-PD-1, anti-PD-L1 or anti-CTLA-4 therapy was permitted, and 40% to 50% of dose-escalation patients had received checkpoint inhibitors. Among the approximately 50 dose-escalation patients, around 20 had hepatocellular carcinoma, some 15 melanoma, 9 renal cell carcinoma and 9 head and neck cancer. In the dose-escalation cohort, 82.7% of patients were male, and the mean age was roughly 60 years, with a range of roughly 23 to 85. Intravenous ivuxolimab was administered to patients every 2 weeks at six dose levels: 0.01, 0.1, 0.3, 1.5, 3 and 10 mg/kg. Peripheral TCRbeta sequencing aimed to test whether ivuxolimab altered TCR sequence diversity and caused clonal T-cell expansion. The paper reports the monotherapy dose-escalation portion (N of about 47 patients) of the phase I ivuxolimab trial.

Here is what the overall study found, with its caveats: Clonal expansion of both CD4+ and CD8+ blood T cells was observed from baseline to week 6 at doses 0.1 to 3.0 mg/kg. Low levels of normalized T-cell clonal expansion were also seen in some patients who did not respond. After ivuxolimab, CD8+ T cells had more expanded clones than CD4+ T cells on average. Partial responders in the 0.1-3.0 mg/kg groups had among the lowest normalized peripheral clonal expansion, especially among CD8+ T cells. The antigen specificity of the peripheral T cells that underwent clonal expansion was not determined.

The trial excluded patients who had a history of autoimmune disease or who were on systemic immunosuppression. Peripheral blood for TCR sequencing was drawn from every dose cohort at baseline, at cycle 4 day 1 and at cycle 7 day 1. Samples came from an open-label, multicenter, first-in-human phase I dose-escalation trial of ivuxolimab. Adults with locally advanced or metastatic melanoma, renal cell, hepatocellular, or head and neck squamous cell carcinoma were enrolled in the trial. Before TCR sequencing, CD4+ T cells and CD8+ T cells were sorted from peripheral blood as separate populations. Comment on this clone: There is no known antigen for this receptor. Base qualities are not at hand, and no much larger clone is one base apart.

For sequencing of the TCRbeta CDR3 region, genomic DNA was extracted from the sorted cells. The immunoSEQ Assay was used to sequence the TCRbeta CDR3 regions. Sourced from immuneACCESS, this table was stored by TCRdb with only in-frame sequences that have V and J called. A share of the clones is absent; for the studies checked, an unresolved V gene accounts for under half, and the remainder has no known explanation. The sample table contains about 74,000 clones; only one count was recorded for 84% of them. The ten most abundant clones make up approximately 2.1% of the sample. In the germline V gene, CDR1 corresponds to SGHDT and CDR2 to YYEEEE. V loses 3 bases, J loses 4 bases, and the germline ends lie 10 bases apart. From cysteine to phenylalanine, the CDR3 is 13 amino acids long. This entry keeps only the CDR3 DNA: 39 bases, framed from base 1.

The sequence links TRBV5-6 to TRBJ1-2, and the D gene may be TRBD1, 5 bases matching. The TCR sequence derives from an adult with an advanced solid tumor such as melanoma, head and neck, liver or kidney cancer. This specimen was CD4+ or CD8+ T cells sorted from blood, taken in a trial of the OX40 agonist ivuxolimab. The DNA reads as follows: TGTGCCAGCAGCTCTATTACAGGCTATGGCTACACCTTC. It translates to CASSSITGYGYTF.